What follows is one T cell receptor (beta chain) and its context. Its target is unknown. This may be a read error, as it is one base from a much larger clone. Clinical symptoms, serum thyroxine and TRAb, thyroid ultrasound and orbital computed tomography together formed the diagnostic basis. Regions amplified from RNA transcripts were the TCR beta CDR3 regions. HTBI primers drove first-round RT-PCR of the TCR CDR3. TCRdb re-analysed the multiplex PCR reads in MiXCR, keeping a single row per CDR3 protein. The profile shows about 520,000 distinct CDR3 sequences, roughly 20% of them singletons. This CDR3 is built from 15 residues. Germline lookup yields CDR1 MNHNS and CDR2 SASEGT. The record originates from a study of T cells in Graves' hyperthyroidism and ophthalmopathy. Study-wide points: Among thyroid clonotypes expanded above 0.001, most also appeared in blood.

This TCR came from a man aged 18 to 29 with Graves' hyperthyroidism. Material: blood. J is TRBJ2-5 and V is TRBV6-1; D may correspond to TRBD1 or TRBD2 (6 bases each). In DNA, the CDR3 is TGTGCCAGCAGTCCTTGGAGGGGGATGGGAGAGACCGAGTACTTC. Protein product: CASSPWRGMGETEYF.